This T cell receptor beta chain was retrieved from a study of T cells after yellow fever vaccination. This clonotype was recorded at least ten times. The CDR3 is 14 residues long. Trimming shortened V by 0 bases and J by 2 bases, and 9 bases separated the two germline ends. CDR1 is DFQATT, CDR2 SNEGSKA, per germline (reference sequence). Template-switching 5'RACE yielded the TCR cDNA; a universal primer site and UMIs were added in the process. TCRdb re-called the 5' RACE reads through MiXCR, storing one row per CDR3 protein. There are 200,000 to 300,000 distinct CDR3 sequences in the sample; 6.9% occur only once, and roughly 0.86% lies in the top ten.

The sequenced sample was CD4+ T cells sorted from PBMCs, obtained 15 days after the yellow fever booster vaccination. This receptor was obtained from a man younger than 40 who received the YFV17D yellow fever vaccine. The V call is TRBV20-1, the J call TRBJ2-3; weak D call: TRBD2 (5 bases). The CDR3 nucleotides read TGCAGTGCTAGAGATCAAGGACTCACAGATACGCAGTATTTT. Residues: CSARDQGLTDTQYF.